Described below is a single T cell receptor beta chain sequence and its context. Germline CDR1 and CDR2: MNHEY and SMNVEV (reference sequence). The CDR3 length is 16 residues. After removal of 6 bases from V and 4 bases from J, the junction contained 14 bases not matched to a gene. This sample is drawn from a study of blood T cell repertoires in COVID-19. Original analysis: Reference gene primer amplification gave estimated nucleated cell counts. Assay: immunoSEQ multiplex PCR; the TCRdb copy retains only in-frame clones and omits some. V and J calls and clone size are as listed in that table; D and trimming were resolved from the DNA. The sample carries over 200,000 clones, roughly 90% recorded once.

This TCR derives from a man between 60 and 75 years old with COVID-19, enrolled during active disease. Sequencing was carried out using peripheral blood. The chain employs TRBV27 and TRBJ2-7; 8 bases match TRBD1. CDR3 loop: CASSSVAAGGAYEQYF. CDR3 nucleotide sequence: TGTGCCAGCAGCTCGGTCGCGGCAGGGGGCGCGTACGAGCAGTACTTC.